This T cell receptor (beta chain) stems from a study of CD8 T cells in ankylosing spondylitis. Worth noting for this clonotype: This may be a read error, as it is one base from a much larger clone.

TCRdb ran MiXCR on the 5' RACE reads and lists one entry per CDR3 protein. The sample comprises around 160,000 distinct CDR3 sequences, roughly 12% of which are singletons, and 25% to 30% rests with the top ten. Per the germline V gene, CDR1 is SQVTM and CDR2 is ANQGSEA. V was clipped by 5 bases and J by 4 bases; unmatched bases: 7. The CDR3 is 13 amino acids. The receptor was isolated from a male donor with ankylosing spondylitis or in good health (not recorded which). Sequencing was carried out using blood, either unsorted or a sorted T cell fraction (not recorded which). The chain uses TRBV29-1 and TRBJ2-7; 8 bases are shared with TRBD1. The CDR3 region is CSVRKGQAYEQYF. CDR3 nucleotide sequence: TGCAGCGTTCGTAAGGGACAGGCATACGAGCAGTACTTC.